Presented here are 8 T cell receptor beta chains from one specimen sequenced in a study of blood T cell repertoires in COVID-19 (dated by TCRdb to about 2020). Library creation used the immunoSEQ multiplex PCR assay. TCRdb carries this immuneACCESS record with in-frame sequences only. Its versions omit some clonotypes, under half of them owing to an unresolved V gene in the studies checked, with the rest unexplained. This sample comprises fewer than 250,000 clones, about 85% of them detected only once. The ten largest make up about 10% of the sample. Specimen: peripheral blood. These receptor sequences come from an elderly woman with COVID-19, enrolled during active disease.

There are a few counts of this clone. This sequence joins TRBV14 and TRBJ1-2, with D tentatively TRBD1 (5 bases). The germline V gene encodes CDR1 SGHDN and CDR2 FVKESK. V shed 1 base and J shed 4 bases, with 13 bases lying between them. This CDR3 is 15 amino acids long. CDR3 in DNA: TGTGCCAGCAGCCAAGGTCCCGACAGCCTCTATGGCTACACCTTC. Protein product: CASSQGPDSLYGYTF.

The chain has TRBV30 and TRBJ2-3; 15 bases match TRBD2. Trimming removed 3 bases from V and 7 bases from J; junction bases left unmatched: 8. The germline V gene encodes CDR1 GTSNPN and CDR2 SVGIG (reference sequence). This CDR3 region has 16 residues. CDR3 nucleotide sequence: TGTGCCTGGAGACCTGGGACTAGCGGGGGGCCGTATACGCAGTATTTT. Translating it yields CAWRPGTSGGPYTQYF.

This clone was observed once. For the CDR3, the DNA is TGTGCCAGCGAGGGACATCTCAATCAGCCCCAGCATTTT. Translated: CASEGHLNQPQHF. This sequence joins TRBV2 and TRBJ1-5, with TRBD1 as a possible D gene (6 bases). Trimming stripped 8 bases from V and 3 bases from J, with 11 bases between. In germline, CDR1 is SNHLY, CDR2 FYNNEI. This CDR3 is 13 amino acids long.

The chain recombines TRBV6-5 with TRBJ2-3; D ambiguous. Trimming pared 7 bases from V and 5 bases from J, leaving 13 bases between. Per germline, CDR1 MNHEY and CDR2 SVGAGI. The CDR3 covers 13 residues. As DNA, the CDR3 is TGTGCCAGCAAAAACCCTGGCGGAGATACGCAGTATTTT. This codes for CASKNPGGDTQYF.

CDR3 DNA: TGTGCCAGCAGGCCCGCGGGCGGGCCCTACGAGCAGTACTTC. Its translation: CASRPAGGPYEQYF. The genes are TRBV6-5 and TRBJ2-7; the D gene is possibly TRBD2 (5 bases). Germline V CDR1 and CDR2: MNHEY, SVGAGI. The CDR3 loop spans 14 amino acids. V shed 6 bases and J shed 2 bases, with 14 bases lying between them.

About this clone: The same CDR3 arises from other DNA sequences in this sample as well. The rearrangement uses TRBV18 and TRBJ1-1; 8 nucleotides align to TRBD1. The CDR3 runs 15 residues. Germline-derived CDR1 and CDR2 are KGHSH and LQKENI. Trimming removed 3 bases from V and 0 bases from J; junction bases left unmatched: 3. DNA of the CDR3: TGTGCCAGCTCACCCCTGGACAGGGTGAACACTGAAGCTTTCTTT. Amino acid sequence: CASSPLDRVNTEAFF.

The gene calls are TRBV11-3 and TRBJ2-1, with D possibly matching TRBD1 (5 bases). There are 13 residues in the CDR3. Germline CDR1 and CDR2: SGHNT and YENEEA. Trimming took 6 bases from V and 4 from J, leaving 10 bases between them. The CDR3 coding sequence is TGTGCCAGCAGTCTGGGGCAGTACAATGAGCAGTTCTTC. This encodes CASSLGQYNEQFF.

The chain joins TRBV30 to TRBJ1-4; 10 bases line up with TRBD1. The CDR3 contains 14 residues. Germline CDR1 GTSNPN, CDR2 SVGIG (reference sequence). The ends lost 3 bases at V and 5 bases at J; junction bases unmatched: 3. The CDR3 bases are TGTGCCTGGAGCTCGGGACAGGGGAATGAAAAACTGTTTTTT. It is translated as CAWSSGQGNEKLFF. Complete variable domain (other parts from reference TRBV30 and TRBJ1-4): SQTIHQWPATLVQPVGSPLSLECTVEGTSNPNLYWYRQAAGRGLQLLFYSVGIGQISSEVPQNLSASRPQDRQFILSSKKLLLSDSGFYLCAWSSGQGNEKLFFGSGTQLSVL.